A selection of T cell receptor beta chains follows, all from one sample in a study of cytomegalovirus exposure and HLA in healthy donors. Sequencing was performed with immunoSEQ multiplex PCR; in TCRdb, only in-frame clones are kept and a portion is missing. Of 200,000 to 250,000 clones listed, around 83% are singletons. Sequenced: PBMCs. All receptors come from a woman aged 45 to 65 in good health and CMV-seropositive. Each CDR3 is given with its conserved first and last residue. A D gene is named only where the DNA matches it firmly. Where a row states a size, it is once, few, many or the class of an expanded clone; other rows omit it.

j_call	v_call	clone_size	d_call	cdr3_nt	cdr3_aa
TRBJ2-1	TRBV7-6	NA	TRBD1	TGTGCCAGCAGTCTGACAGGGCTGGATAATGAGCAGTTCTTC	CASSLTGLDNEQFF
TRBJ2-7	TRBV6-6	NA	TRBD2	TGTGCCAGTACCACCAGGGAGGGAGGCGAGCAGTACTTC	CASTTREGGEQYF
TRBJ2-1	TRBV5-1	once	NA	TGCGCCAGCAGTAATGCTAGTCCCACGGTAGAGCAGTTCTTC	CASSNASPTVEQFF
TRBJ1-3	TRBV5-4	NA	TRBD1	TGTGCCAGCAGCTGGGGACAGGGCTCTGGAAACACCATATATTTT	CASSWGQGSGNTIYF
TRBJ2-2	TRBV6-4	NA	TRBD1	TGTGCCAGCAGTTCCCAGGGGGAGAGCACCGGGGAGCTGTTTTTT	CASSSQGESTGELFF
TRBJ1-2	TRBV30	NA	NA	TGTGCCAGCAGACAGGCTCCTAACTATGGCTACACCTTC	CASRQAPNYGYTF
TRBJ1-4	TRBV6-1	NA	NA	TGTGCCAGCAGTGACCCCGGGCGGCAGGGAACAACTAATGAAAAACTGTTTTTT	CASSDPGRQGTTNEKLFF
TRBJ1-2	TRBV14	NA	TRBD1	TGTGCCAGCAGCCGAGGGGGCACCGGGGCTAACTATGGCTACACCTTC	CASSRGGTGANYGYTF
TRBJ2-2	TRBV28	NA	TRBD1	TGTGCCAGCAGGACCGGGACAGGGGGAATCGGGGAGCTGTTTTTT	CASRTGTGGIGELFF
TRBJ1-6	TRBV27	NA	NA	TGTGCCAGCAGTTTTCGTACTGGTAGCTCCTATAATTCACCCCTCCACTTT	CASSFRTGSSYNSPLHF
TRBJ1-1	TRBV11-2	NA	NA	TGTGCCAGCAGCAGGGGGGGGGCCGCCCAGTGGAACACTGAAGCTTTCTTT	CASSRGGAAQWNTEAFF
TRBJ1-2	TRBV9	NA	TRBD1	TGTGCCAGCAGCACACCGGGACAGAACTATGGCTACACCTTC	CASSTPGQNYGYTF
TRBJ2-1	TRBV4-3	few	TRBD2	TGCGCCAGCAGCCAAGCTGGCGAGCGGGGGACCAATGAGCAGTTCTTC	CASSQAGERGTNEQFF
TRBJ1-6	TRBV18	NA	NA	TGTGCCAGCTCACCACAGGCCTCGGGTTATAATTCACCCCTCCACTTT	CASSPQASGYNSPLHF
TRBJ2-2	TRBV19	NA	NA	TGTGCCAGTAGTATCCTAAACAGGGTTGGTAACACCGGGGAGCTGTTTTTT	CASSILNRVGNTGELFF
TRBJ2-2	TRBV10-2	NA	NA	TGCGCCAGCAGTGAAAAGGGGCTAAGGGGGGAGCTGTTTTTT	CASSEKGLRGELFF
TRBJ2-1	TRBV5-8	NA	NA	TGTGCCAGCAGCCAGGACAGGACTAACAATGAGCAGTTCTTC	CASSQDRTNNEQFF
TRBJ2-5	TRBV7-9	NA	NA	TGTGCCAGCACCCAGGCCGGGGACCAAGAGACCCAGTACTTC	CASTQAGDQETQYF
TRBJ1-2	TRBV5-1	NA	NA	TGCGCCAGCAGCTTGGGCAGAACCTATGGCTACACCTTC	CASSLGRTYGYTF
TRBJ2-3	TRBV28	NA	TRBD2	TGTGCCAGCAGTTCTCCTAGCGGGAGCACAGATACGCAGTATTTT	CASSSPSGSTDTQYF
TRBJ1-4	TRBV28	NA	TRBD1	TGTGCCAGCAGGCTTCAGGGGGCGCGAAATGAAAAACTGTTTTTT	CASRLQGARNEKLFF
TRBJ2-3	TRBV2	NA	TRBD1	TGTGCCAGCAGTGCAGACAGGGCAGATACGCAGTATTTT	CASSADRADTQYF
TRBJ1-2	TRBV5-4	once	NA	TGTGCCAGCAGCTTGGACAGGGTCGGTTATGGCTACACCTTC	CASSLDRVGYGYTF
TRBJ1-6	TRBV7-2	NA	TRBD1	TGTGCCAGCAGCTCCCAGGGGGCACAAAATTCACCCCTCCACTTT	CASSSQGAQNSPLHF
TRBJ2-2	TRBV9	NA	TRBD2	TGTGCCAGCAGCGTTCTAGCGGGCACCGGGGAGCTGTTTTTT	CASSVLAGTGELFF
TRBJ2-2	TRBV27	NA	NA	TGTGCCAGCAGTTTAGATACAGGGAACACCGGGGAGCTGTTTTTT	CASSLDTGNTGELFF
TRBJ1-1	TRBV4-3	once	TRBD1	TGCGCCAGCAGCCAAGAAGTTTTTTGGACAGGGAACACTGAAGCTTTCTTT	CASSQEVFWTGNTEAFF
TRBJ1-1	TRBV15	NA	NA	TGTGCCACCAGCAGAGTGTATACAGGGAGCGCCTTCTTT	CATSRVYTGSAFF
TRBJ1-2	TRBV21-1	NA	NA	TGTGCCAGCACCCTGGGAGATGGCTACACCTTC	CASTLGDGYTF
TRBJ2-5	TRBV5-1	NA	TRBD2	TGCGCCAGCAGCTCCGGGACTAGAGAGGCCCAGTACTTC	CASSSGTREAQYF
TRBJ2-5	TRBV7-6	NA	TRBD2	TGTGCCAGCAGCTTAGAGGTAGCGGGAACCCAAGAGACCCAGTACTTC	CASSLEVAGTQETQYF
TRBJ1-5	TRBV10-3	NA	TRBD1	TGTGCCATCAGTGCCCTGGGACAGGGAGCTCAGCCCCAGCATTTT	CAISALGQGAQPQHF
TRBJ2-7	TRBV6-5	NA	TRBD1	TGTGCCAGCAGTTCAGGGACAGTGTCGACCGAGCAGTACTTC	CASSSGTVSTEQYF
TRBJ2-2	TRBV7-9	NA	TRBD1	TGTGCCAGCGGGGGGACAGGGGGTAACACCGGGGAGCTGTTTTTT	CASGGTGGNTGELFF
TRBJ1-5	TRBV28	NA	NA	TGTGCCAGCAGTTTATGGGGGGCAGGGAATCAACAGCCCCAGCATTTT	CASSLWGAGNQQPQHF
TRBJ1-1	TRBV5-1	NA	NA	TGCGCCAGCAGCTTGGAAGGGGCCATGAACACTGAAGCTTTCTTT	CASSLEGAMNTEAFF
TRBJ2-3	TRBV4-3	few	NA	TGCGCCAGCAGCCAAGCTCCCCTCGCAGATACGCAGTATTTT	CASSQAPLADTQYF
TRBJ1-2	TRBV6-1	few	NA	TGTGCCAGCAGTTCTAGACTGGATGGCTACACCTTC	CASSSRLDGYTF
TRBJ2-2	TRBV9	NA	NA	TGTGCCAGCAGCGTAGCAGAGTACAGATTCACCGGGGAGCTGTTTTTT	CASSVAEYRFTGELFF
TRBJ2-2	TRBV7-9	NA	NA	TGTGCCAGCAGTCCCAAGAACACCGGGGAGCTGTTTTTT	CASSPKNTGELFF
TRBJ2-7	TRBV5-1	NA	TRBD2	TGCGCCAGCAGCACCGGACTAGCGGGTCACAGCTCCTACGAGCAGTACTTC	CASSTGLAGHSSYEQYF
TRBJ2-5	TRBV11-2	NA	NA	TGTGCCAGCAGCTTTAACAGCCAAGAGACCCAGTACTTC	CASSFNSQETQYF
TRBJ2-5	TRBV5-1	NA	NA	TGCGCCAGCAGCCCAAATAGCGGAGGGGAGACCCAGTACTTC	CASSPNSGGETQYF
TRBJ2-7	TRBV10-1	few	NA	TGCGCCAGCAGTGGACAATCGGAGGGAAAGCAGTACTTC	CASSGQSEGKQYF
TRBJ1-1	TRBV5-8	once	TRBD1	TGTGCCAGCAGAAACGAGGGACAGGGGGCGGGGACTGAAGCTTTCTTT	CASRNEGQGAGTEAFF
TRBJ1-6	TRBV30	NA	NA	TGTGCCTGGAGTGCCGTTCGGACAAGTAGTTCACCCCTCCACTTT	CAWSAVRTSSSPLHF
TRBJ1-4	TRBV4-3	NA	TRBD1	TGCGCCAGCAGCCAAGATGGTCCCTTGACAGGGTTGAGAGAAAAACTGTTTTTT	CASSQDGPLTGLREKLFF
TRBJ1-2	TRBV4-3	NA	TRBD1	TGCGCCAGCAGCCGAACCGGGACAGGAAACCGTTTTAACTATGGCTACACCTTC	CASSRTGTGNRFNYGYTF